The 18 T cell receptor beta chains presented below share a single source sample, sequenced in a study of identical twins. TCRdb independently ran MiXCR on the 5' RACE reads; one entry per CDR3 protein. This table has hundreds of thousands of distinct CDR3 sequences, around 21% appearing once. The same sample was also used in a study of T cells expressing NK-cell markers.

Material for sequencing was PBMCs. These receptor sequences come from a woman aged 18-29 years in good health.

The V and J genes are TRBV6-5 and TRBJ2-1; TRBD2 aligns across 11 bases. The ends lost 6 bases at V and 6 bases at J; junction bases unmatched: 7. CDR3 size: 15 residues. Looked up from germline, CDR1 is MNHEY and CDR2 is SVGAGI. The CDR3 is CASRITSGGVNEQFF. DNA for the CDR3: TGTGCCAGCAGAATTACTAGCGGGGGAGTCAATGAGCAGTTCTTC.

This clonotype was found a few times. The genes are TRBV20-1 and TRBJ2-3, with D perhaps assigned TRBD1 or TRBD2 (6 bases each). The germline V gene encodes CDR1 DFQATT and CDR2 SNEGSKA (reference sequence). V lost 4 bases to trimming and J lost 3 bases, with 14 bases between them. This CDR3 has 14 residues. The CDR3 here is CSANGRGPTDTQYF. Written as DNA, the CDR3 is TGCAGTGCTAACGGACGGGGGCCTACAGATACGCAGTATTTT.

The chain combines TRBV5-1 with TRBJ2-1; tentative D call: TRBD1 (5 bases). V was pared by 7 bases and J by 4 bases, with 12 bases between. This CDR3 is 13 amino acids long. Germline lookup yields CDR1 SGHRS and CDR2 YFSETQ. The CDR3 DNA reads TGCGCCAGCGGTTCAGGGCATTACAATGAGCAGTTCTTC. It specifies CASGSGHYNEQFF.

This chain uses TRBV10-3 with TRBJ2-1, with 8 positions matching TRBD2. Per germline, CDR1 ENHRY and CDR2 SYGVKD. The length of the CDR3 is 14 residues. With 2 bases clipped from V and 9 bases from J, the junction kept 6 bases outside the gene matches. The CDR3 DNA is TGTGCCATCAGTGAGACAAGCGGGAGCAGTGAGCAGTTCTTC. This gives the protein CAISETSGSSEQFF.

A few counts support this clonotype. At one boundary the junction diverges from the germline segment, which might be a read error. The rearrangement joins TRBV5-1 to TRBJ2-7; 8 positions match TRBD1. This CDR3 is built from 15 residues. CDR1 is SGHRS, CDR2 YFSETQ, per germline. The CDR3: CASSSQEGRTGRMAF. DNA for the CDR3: TGCGCCAGCAGCTCCCAAGAAGGGAGGACAGGGCGGATGGCCTTC.

CDR3 bases: TGTGCCAGCAGCCAGCTTTATCAGCCCCAGCATTTT. Residues: CASSQLYQPQHF. The V and J genes are TRBV7-2 and TRBJ1-5; D is unclear. This CDR3 region has 12 residues. The V end was cut by 5 bases, the J end by 5 bases, with 7 bases between. Germline CDR1 and CDR2: SGHTA and FQGNSA.

Written as DNA, the CDR3 is TGTGCCAGTAGTATAGGGGGGACAGCAACCTACGAGCAGTACTTC. It yields the protein CASSIGGTATYEQYF. This rearrangement joins TRBV19 to TRBJ2-7, with 7 nucleotides matching TRBD1. Germline CDR1 and CDR2: LNHDA and SQIVND (reference sequence). Trimming at V came to 1 base and at J to 2 bases, leaving 5 bases not matched to a gene. There are 15 residues in the CDR3.

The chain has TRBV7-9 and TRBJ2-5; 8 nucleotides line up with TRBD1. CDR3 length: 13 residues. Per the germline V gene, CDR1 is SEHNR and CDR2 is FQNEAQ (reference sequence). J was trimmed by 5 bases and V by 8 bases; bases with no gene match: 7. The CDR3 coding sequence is TGTGCCAGCCGTGCAGGGGGCCTGGAGACCCAGTACTTC. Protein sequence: CASRAGGLETQYF.

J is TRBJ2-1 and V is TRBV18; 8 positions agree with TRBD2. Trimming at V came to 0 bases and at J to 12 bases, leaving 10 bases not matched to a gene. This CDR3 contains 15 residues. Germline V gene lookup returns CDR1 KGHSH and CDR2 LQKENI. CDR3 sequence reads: CASSPPERETVGQFF. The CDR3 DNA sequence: TGTGCCAGCTCACCACCGGAGCGGGAGACAGTTGGGCAGTTCTTC.

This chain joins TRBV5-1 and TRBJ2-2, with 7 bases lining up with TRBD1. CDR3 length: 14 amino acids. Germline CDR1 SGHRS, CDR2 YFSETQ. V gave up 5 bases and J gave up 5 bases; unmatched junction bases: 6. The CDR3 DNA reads TGCGCCAGCAGTAGGGGGCGTGAGACCGGGGAGCTGTTTTTT. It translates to CASSRGRETGELFF. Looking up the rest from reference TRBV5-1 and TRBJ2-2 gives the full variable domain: KAGVTQTPRYLIKTRGQQVTLSCSPISGHRSVSWYQQTPGQGLQFLFEYFSETQRNKGNFPGRFSGRQFSNSRSEMNVSTLELGDSALYLCASSRGRETGELFFGEGSRLTVL.

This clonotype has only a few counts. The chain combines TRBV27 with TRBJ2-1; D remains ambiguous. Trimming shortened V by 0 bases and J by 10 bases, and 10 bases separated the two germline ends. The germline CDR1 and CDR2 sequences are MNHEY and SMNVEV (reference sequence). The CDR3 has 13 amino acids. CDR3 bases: TGTGCCAGCAGTTTATCGTTAGTGAGCGAGCAGTTCTTC. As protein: CASSLSLVSEQFF.

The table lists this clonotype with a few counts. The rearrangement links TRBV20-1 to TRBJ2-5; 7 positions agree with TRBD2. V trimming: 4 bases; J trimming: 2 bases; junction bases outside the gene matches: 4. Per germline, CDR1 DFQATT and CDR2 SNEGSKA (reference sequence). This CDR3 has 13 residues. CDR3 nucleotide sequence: TGCAGTGCTACCCCGGGACTACAAGAGACCCAGTACTTC. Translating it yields CSATPGLQETQYF.

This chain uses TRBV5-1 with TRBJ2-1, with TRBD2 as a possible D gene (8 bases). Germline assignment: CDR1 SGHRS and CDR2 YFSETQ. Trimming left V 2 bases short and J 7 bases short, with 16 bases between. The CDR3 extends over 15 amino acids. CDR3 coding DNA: TGCGCCAGCAGCTTAAGGGGGCCGGGAGGGAATGAGCAGTTCTTC. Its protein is CASSLRGPGGNEQFF.

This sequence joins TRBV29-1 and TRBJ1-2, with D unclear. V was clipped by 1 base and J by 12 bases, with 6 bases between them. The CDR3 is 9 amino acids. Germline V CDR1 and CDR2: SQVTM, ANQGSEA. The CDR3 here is CSVEGGHTF. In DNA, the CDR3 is TGCAGCGTTGAAGGGGGTCACACCTTC.

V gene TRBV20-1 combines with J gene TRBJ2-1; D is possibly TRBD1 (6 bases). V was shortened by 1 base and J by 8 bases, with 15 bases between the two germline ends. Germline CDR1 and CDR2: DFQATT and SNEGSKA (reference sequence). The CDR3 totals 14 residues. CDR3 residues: CSARGLGARDEQFF. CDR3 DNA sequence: TGCAGTGCTAGAGGCCTGGGGGCCAGGGATGAGCAGTTCTTC.

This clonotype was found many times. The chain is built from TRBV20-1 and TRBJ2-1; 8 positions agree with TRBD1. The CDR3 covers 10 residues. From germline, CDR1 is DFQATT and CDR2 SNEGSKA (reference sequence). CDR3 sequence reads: CSQGANEQFF. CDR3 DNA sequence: TGCAGCCAGGGGGCCAATGAGCAGTTCTTC.

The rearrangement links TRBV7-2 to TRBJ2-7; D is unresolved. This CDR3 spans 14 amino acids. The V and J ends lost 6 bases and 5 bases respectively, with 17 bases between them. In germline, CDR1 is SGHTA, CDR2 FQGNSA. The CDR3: CASSFFSKGNEQYF. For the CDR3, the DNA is TGTGCCAGCAGTTTTTTTTCTAAAGGTAACGAGCAGTACTTC.

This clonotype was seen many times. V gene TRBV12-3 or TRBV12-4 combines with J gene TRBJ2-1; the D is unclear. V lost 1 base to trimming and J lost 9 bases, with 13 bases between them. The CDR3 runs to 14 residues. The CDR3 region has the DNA TGTGCCAGCAGTTTAGTCTCTCACTTTAGTGAGCAGTTCTTC. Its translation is CASSLVSHFSEQFF.